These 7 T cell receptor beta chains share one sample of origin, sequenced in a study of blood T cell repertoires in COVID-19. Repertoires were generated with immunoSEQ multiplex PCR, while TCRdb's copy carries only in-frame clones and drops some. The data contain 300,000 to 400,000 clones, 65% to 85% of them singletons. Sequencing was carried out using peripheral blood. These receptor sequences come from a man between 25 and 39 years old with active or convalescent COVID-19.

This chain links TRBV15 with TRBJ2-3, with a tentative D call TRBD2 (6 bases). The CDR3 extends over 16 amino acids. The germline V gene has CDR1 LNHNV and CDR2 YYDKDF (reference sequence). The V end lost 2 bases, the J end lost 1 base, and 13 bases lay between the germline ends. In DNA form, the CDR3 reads TGTGCCACCAGCAGATCATCCGGGGGAGGCACAGATACGCAGTATTTT. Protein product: CATSRSSGGGTDTQYF.

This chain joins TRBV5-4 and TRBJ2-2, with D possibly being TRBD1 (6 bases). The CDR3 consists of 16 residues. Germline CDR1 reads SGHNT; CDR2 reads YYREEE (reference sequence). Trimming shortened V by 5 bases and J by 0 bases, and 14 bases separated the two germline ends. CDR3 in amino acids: CASSSGGGSNTGELFF. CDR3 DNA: TGTGCCAGCAGTTCGGGTGGGGGCTCGAACACCGGGGAGCTGTTTTTT.

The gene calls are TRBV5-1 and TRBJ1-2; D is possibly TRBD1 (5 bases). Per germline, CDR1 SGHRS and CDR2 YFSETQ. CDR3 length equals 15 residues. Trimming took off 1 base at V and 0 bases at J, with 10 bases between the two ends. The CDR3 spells CASSLTGGANYGYTF. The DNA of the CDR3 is TGCGCCAGCAGCTTGACCGGGGGAGCTAACTATGGCTACACCTTC.

The CDR3 protein is CSASPGHLGVSNYGYTF. CDR3 coding DNA: TGCAGTGCTAGTCCGGGACACCTTGGGGTTTCTAACTATGGCTACACCTTC. The V gene is TRBV20-1, the J gene TRBJ1-2; a weak D match, TRBD1 (6 bases). Germline values: CDR1 DFQATT, CDR2 SNEGSKA (reference sequence). V was pared by 3 bases and J by 0 bases, with 20 bases between. The CDR3 covers 17 residues.

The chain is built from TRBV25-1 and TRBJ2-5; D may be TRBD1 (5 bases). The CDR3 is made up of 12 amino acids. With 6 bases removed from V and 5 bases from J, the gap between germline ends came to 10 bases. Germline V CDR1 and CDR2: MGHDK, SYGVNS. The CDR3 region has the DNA TGTGCCAGCAGCGACAGAACGGAGACCCAGTACTTC. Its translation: CASSDRTETQYF.

DNA of the CDR3: TGTGCCAGCAGCCCCAATGCAGGGATCGGTCAGCCCCAGCATTTT. Translated, it gives CASSPNAGIGQPQHF. V gene TRBV7-6 combines with J gene TRBJ1-5; D is perhaps TRBD1 (5 bases). V was shortened by 5 bases and J by 6 bases, with 17 bases between the two germline ends. This CDR3 has 15 residues. Germline V gene lookup returns CDR1 SGHVS and CDR2 FNYEAQ. The full variable domain, its missing parts supplied by reference TRBV7-6 and TRBJ1-5, is GAGVSQSPRYKVTKRGQDVALRCDPISGHVSLYWYRQALGQGPEFLTYFNYEAQQDKSGLPNDRFSAERPEGSISTLTIQRTEQRDSAMYRCASSPNAGIGQPQHFGDGTRLSIL.

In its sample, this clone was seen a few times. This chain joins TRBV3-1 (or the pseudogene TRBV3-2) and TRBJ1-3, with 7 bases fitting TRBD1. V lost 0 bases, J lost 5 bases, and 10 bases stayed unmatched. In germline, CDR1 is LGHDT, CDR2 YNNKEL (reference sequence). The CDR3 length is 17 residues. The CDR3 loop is CASSQDLPTGPRNTIYF. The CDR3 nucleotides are TGTGCCAGCAGCCAAGATCTCCCGACAGGGCCAAGAAACACCATATATTTT.